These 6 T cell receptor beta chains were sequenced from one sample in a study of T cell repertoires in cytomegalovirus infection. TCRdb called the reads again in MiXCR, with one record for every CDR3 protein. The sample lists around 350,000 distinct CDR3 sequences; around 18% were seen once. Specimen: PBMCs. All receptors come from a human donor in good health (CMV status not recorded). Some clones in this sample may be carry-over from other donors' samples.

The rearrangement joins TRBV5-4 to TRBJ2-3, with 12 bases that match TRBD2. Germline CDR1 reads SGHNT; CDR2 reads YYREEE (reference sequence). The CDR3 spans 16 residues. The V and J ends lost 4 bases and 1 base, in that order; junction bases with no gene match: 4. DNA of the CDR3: TGTGCCAGCAGCAGCGGGACTAGCGGGCGCACAGATACGCAGTATTTT. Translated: CASSSGTSGRTDTQYF.

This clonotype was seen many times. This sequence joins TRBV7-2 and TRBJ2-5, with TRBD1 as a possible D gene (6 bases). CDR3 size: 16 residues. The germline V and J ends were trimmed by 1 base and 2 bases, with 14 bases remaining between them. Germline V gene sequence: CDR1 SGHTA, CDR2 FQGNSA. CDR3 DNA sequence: TGTGCCAGCAGCTTAGTCCCCACAGGGTTACAAGAGACCCAGTACTTC. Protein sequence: CASSLVPTGLQETQYF.

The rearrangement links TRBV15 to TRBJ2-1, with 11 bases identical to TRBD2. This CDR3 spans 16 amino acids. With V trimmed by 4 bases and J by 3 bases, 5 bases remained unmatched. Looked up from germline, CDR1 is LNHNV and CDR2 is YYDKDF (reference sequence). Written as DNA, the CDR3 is TGTGCCACCAGCACTTCTAGCGGGGGGATCTACAATGAGCAGTTCTTC. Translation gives CATSTSSGGIYNEQFF.

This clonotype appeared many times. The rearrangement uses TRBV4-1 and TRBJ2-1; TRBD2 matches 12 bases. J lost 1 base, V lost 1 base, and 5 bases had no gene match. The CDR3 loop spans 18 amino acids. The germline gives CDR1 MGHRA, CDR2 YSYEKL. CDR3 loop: CASSQAASGRGSYNEQFF. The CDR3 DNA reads TGCGCCAGCAGCCAAGCTGCTAGCGGGAGGGGGTCCTACAATGAGCAGTTCTTC.

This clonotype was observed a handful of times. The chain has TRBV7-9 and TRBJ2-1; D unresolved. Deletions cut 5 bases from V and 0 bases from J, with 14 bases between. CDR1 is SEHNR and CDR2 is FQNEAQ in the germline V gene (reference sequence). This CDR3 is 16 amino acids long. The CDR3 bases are TGTGCCAGCAGCCCGAGGACGGCTATCTCCTACAATGAGCAGTTCTTC. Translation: CASSPRTAISYNEQFF.

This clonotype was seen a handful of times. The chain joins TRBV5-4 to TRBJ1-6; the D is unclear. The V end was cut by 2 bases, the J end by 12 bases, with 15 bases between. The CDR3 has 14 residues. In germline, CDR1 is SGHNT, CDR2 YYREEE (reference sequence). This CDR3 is CASSLKEGNGPLHF. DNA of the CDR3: TGTGCCAGCAGCTTAAAGGAGGGTAACGGACCCCTCCACTTT.